This TCR beta chain was sequenced in a study of radiation and T cells in renal cell carcinoma. Study summary: Nephrectomy followed 15 Gy stereotactic body radiation by 4 weeks. Whole-study findings and limits: Top tumor clonotypes rose in blood 2 weeks post-radiation, then contracted.

The repertoire was sequenced with immunoSEQ multiplex PCR; TCRdb's copy has only in-frame clones and lacks some. The table records 150,000 or so clones, 88% of them present only once. Germline V gives CDR1 GTSNPN, CDR2 SVGIG (reference sequence). The length of the CDR3 is 16 residues. Trimming cost V 3 bases and J 5 bases, with 22 bases left between them. Worth noting for this clone: Antigen specificity is unknown.

As to time point: baseline pretreatment blood. Regarding treatment: 15 Gy SBRT to primary tumor, nephrectomy 4 weeks later. Blood was sampled at baseline, 2 weeks and 4 weeks after SBRT. The clonotype was recovered from a woman aged 45-59 years with renal cell carcinoma. The specimen was blood, collected from a patient whose treatment included radiotherapy and nephrectomy. The chain couples TRBV30 to TRBJ1-2, with D perhaps TRBD1 (5 bases). CDR3 amino acids: CAWSDPDSPLWYGYTF. DNA of the CDR3: TGTGCCTGGAGCGACCCAGACAGTCCTTTATGGTATGGCTACACCTTC.